This TCR beta chain was sequenced during a study of CD8 T cells in Susac syndrome. Reverse transcription of about 0.45 to 1 ug RNA was performed with random hexamers. From the immunoSEQ multiplex PCR reads, TCRdb called clonotypes with MiXCR, one entry per CDR3 protein. The sample lists about 240,000 distinct CDR3 sequences, about 96% occurring once. Germline loops: CDR1 LNHDA, CDR2 SQIVND (reference sequence). V lost 6 bases, J lost 0 bases, and 11 bases lay in between. The length of the CDR3 is 15 residues. This sequence was found in a human donor with Susac syndrome. The sample taken for sequencing was CD4+ T cells from PBMCs. The chain is built from TRBV19 and TRBJ2-2; D is perhaps TRBD2 (5 bases). The CDR3: CASRRSGANTGELFF. CDR3 nucleotide sequence: TGTGCCAGTAGGAGGAGCGGCGCGAACACCGGGGAGCTGTTTTTT.